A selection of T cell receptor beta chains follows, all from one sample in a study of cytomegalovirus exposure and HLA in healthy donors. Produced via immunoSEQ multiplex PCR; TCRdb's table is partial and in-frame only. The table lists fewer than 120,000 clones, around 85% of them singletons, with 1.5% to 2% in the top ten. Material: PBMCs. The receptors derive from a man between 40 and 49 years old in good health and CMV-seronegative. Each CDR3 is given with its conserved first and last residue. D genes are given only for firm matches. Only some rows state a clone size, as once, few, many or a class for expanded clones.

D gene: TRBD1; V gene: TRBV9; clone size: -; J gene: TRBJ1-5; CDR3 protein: CASSVGGMTGSQPQHF; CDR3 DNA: TGTGCCAGCAGCGTAGGAGGAATGACAGGGTCTCAGCCCCAGCATTTT
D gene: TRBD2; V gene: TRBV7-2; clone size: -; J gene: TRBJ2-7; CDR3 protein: CASSPASGVDEQYF; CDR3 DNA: TGTGCCAGCAGTCCCGCTAGCGGGGTGGACGAGCAGTACTTC
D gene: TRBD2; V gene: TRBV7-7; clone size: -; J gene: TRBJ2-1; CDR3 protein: CASSLAPSGGAHEQFF; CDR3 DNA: TGTGCCAGCAGCTTAGCGCCCAGCGGGGGGGCGCATGAGCAGTTCTTC
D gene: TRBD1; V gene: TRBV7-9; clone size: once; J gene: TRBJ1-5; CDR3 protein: CASSLGQGNQPQHF; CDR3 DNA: TGTGCCAGCAGCTTGGGACAGGGAAATCAGCCCCAGCATTTT
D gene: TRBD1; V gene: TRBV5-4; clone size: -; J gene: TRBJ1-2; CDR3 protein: CASSRSGTGVNGYTF; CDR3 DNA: TGTGCCAGCAGCCGATCCGGGACAGGGGTAAATGGCTACACCTTC
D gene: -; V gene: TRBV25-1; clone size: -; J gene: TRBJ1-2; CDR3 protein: CASSEYHRSRGYTF; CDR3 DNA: TGTGCCAGCAGTGAATACCACAGATCGAGAGGCTACACCTTC
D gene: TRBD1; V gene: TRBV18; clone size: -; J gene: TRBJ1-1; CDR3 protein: CASFNGQGASNTEAFF; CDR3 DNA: TGTGCCAGCTTCAACGGACAGGGGGCTTCGAACACTGAAGCTTTCTTT
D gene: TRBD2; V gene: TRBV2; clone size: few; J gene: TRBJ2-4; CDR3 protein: CASSSSGRGDIQYF; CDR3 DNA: TGTGCCAGCAGTTCGTCAGGGCGGGGGGACATTCAGTACTTC
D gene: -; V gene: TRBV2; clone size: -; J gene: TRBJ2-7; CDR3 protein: CASAQQGTREQYF; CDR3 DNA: TGTGCCAGCGCCCAACAGGGAACCCGGGAGCAGTACTTC
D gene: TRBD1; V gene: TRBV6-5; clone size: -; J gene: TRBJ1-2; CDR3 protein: CATVGDRGYTF; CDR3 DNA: TGTGCCACCGTCGGGGACAGAGGCTACACCTTC
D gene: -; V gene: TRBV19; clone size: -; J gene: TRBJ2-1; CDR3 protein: CASSLGVLGGGSYNEQFF; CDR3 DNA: TGTGCCAGTAGTTTGGGGGTGTTGGGGGGGGGCAGCTACAATGAGCAGTTCTTC
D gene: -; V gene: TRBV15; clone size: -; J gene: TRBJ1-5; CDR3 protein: CATSGRFGGNSNQPQHF; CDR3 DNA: TGTGCCACCAGCGGTCGTTTCGGGGGGAATAGCAATCAGCCCCAGCATTTT
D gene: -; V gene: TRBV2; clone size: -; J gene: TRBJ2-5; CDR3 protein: CASRATAETQYF; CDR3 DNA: TGTGCCAGCAGAGCGACAGCGGAGACCCAGTACTTC
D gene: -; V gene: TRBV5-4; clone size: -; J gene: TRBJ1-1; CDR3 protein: CASSHGRVVLNTEAFF; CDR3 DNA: TGTGCCAGCAGCCACGGCCGGGTCGTGCTGAACACTGAAGCTTTCTTT
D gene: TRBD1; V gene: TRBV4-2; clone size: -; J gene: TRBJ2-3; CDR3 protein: CASSPTGQATTDTQYF; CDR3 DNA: TGTGCCAGCAGCCCCACCGGACAGGCGACCACAGATACGCAGTATTTT
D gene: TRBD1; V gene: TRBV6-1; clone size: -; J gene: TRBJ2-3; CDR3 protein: CASTTGTGRTDTQYF; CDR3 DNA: TGTGCCAGCACAACCGGGACAGGAAGGACAGATACGCAGTATTTT
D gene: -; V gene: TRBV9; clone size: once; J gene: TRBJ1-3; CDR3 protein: CASSQAGASGNTIYF; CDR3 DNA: TGTGCCAGCTCCCAGGCAGGGGCCTCTGGAAACACCATATATTTT
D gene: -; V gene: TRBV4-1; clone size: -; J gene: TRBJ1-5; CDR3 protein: CASSQTPGLRNQPQHF; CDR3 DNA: TGCGCCAGCAGCCAAACCCCGGGACTGAGGAATCAGCCCCAGCATTTT
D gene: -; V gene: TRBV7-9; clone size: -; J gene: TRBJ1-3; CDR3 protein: CASRIGVSGNTIYF; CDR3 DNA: TGTGCCAGCAGGATCGGTGTCTCTGGAAACACCATATATTTT
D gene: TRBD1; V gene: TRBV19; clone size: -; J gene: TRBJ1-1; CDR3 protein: CASTPGQGARTEAFF; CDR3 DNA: TGTGCCAGTACCCCAGGACAGGGGGCGCGCACTGAAGCTTTCTTT
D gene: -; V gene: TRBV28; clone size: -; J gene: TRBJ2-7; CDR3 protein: CASSLSSGTRIYEQYF; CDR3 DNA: TGTGCCAGCAGTTTGTCCAGTGGGACAAGGATCTACGAGCAGTACTTC
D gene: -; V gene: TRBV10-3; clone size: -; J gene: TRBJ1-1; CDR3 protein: CAISGTSNTEAFF; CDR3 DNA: TGTGCCATCAGTGGGACTTCGAACACTGAAGCTTTCTTT
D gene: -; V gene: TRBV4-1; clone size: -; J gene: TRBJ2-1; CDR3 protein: CASRDTQGRLDNEQFF; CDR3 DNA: TGCGCCAGCAGGGATACCCAGGGGCGGTTAGACAATGAGCAGTTCTTC
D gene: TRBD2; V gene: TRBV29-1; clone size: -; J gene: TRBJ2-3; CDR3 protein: CSVVISSGGVTDTQYF; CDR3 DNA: TGCAGCGTTGTAATATCTAGCGGGGGGGTAACAGATACGCAGTATTTT
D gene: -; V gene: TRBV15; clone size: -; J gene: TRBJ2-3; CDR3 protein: CATSSLRAGGYTDTQYF; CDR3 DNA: TGTGCCACCAGCAGCCTTAGGGCAGGGGGGTACACAGATACGCAGTATTTT
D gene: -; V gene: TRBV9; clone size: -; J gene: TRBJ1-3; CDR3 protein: CASSAPRASGNTIYF; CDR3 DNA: TGTGCCAGCAGCGCCCCCAGGGCCTCTGGAAACACCATATATTTT
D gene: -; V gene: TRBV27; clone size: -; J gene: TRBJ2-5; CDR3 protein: CASSFSPGWETQYF; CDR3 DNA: TGTGCCAGCAGTTTCTCTCCGGGGTGGGAGACCCAGTACTTC
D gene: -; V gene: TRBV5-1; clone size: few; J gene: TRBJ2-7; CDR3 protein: CASSLAGDSFYEQYF; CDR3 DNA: TGCGCCAGCAGCTTGGCGGGGGACAGCTTCTACGAGCAGTACTTC
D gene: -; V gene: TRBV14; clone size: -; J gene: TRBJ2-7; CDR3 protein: CASSRQGSIYEQYF; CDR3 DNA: TGTGCCAGCAGCCGGCAGGGGTCTATCTACGAGCAGTACTTC
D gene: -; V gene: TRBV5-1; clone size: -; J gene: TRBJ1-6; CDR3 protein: CASSPTGGGSSPLHF; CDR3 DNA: TGCGCCAGCAGCCCGACCGGGGGTGGTTCTTCACCCCTCCACTTT
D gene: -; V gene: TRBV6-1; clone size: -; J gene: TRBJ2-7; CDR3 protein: CASSATMTYEQYF; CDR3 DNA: TGTGCCAGCAGTGCAACAATGACCTACGAGCAGTACTTC
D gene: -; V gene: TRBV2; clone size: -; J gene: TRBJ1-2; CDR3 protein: CASSVSGGYTF; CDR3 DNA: TGTGCCAGCAGTGTGAGTGGTGGCTACACCTTC
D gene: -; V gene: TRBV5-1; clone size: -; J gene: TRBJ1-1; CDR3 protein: CASSLNGGGTEAFF; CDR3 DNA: TGCGCCAGCAGCTTGAATGGTGGGGGGACTGAAGCTTTCTTT
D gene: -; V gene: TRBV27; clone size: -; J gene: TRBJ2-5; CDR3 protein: CASSLRPGETQYF; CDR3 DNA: TGTGCCAGCAGTTTAAGGCCAGGAGAGACCCAGTACTTC
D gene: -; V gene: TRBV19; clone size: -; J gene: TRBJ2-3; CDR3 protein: CASSLQVGDTQYF; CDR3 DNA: TGTGCCAGTAGTCTGCAGGTTGGAGATACGCAGTATTTT
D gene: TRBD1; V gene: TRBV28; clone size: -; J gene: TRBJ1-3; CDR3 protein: CASSKTGLSGNTIYF; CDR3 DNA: TGTGCCAGCAGCAAGACAGGGCTCTCTGGAAACACCATATATTTT
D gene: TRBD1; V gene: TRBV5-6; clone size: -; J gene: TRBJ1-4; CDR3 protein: CASSDRQGEATNEKLFF; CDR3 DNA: TGTGCCAGCAGCGACCGACAGGGAGAGGCAACTAATGAAAAACTGTTTTTT
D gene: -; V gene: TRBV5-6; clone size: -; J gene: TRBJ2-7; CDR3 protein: CASSLKLGGAQYEQYF; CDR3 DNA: TGTGCCAGCAGCTTGAAGTTGGGGGGGGCGCAGTACGAGCAGTACTTC
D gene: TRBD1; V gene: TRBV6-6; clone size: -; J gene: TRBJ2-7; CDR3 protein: CASTGTGGGEQYF; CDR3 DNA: TGTGCCAGCACCGGGACAGGGGGGGGCGAGCAGTACTTC
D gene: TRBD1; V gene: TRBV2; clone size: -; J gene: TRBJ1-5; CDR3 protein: CATNPTGLGNQPQHF; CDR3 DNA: TGTGCCACCAACCCGACAGGGTTGGGCAATCAGCCCCAGCATTTT
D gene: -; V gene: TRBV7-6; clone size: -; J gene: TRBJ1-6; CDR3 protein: CASSLAPHSGSPLHF; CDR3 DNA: TGTGCCAGCAGCTTAGCGCCCCATAGCGGTTCACCCCTCCACTTT